A selection of T cell receptor beta chains follows, all from one sample in a study of human T cells and chemical hapten exposure. From the RACE reads, TCRdb called clonotypes with MiXCR, one entry per CDR3 protein. The sample lists about 84,000 distinct CDR3 sequences, 8.5% to 12% occurring once. The specimen was whole blood, collected in connection with sensitization to the hapten diphenylcyclopropenone (DPC). These receptors were taken from a woman in her 50s with alopecia areata. Some clones in this sample may be carry-over from other donors' samples. CDR3s include the opening cysteine and the closing phenylalanine or tryptophan. The D gene is left open where the match is weak. Clone sizes are given selectively: once, few, many, or a class where the clone is expanded.

many	TRBV5-1	TRBJ1-2	.	TGCGCCAGCAGCTTGGCCGCTAACTATGGCTACACCTTC	CASSLAANYGYTF
.	TRBV29-1	TRBJ1-1	TRBD1	TGCAGCGTTGTGGAGGGGGCGAAGGCTTTCTTT	CSVVEGAKAFF
many	TRBV3-1	TRBJ2-6	.	TGTGCCAGCAGCCAACCACCCTCTGGGGCCAACGTCCTGACTTTC	CASSQPPSGANVLTF
few	TRBV6-5	TRBJ1-2	TRBD1	TGTGCCAGCAGGAACAGGGGGCCGGGCCCTGGCTACACCTTC	CASRNRGPGPGYTF
many	TRBV24-1	TRBJ2-2	TRBD2	TGTGCCACCAGTGACACGACTAGCGGGAGGATCACCGGGGAGCTGTTTTTT	CATSDTTSGRITGELFF
many	TRBV6-1	TRBJ2-1	.	TGTGCGGAGGGAGACACATACAATGAGCAGTTCTTC	CAEGDTYNEQFF
many	TRBV6-6	TRBJ1-2	.	TGTGCCAGCAGTTACCCCGGGGAAGGGCCCAACTATGGCTACACCTTC	CASSYPGEGPNYGYTF
few	TRBV7-9	TRBJ1-2	.	TGTGCCAGCAGTTCTCCCGTGGGCTATGGCTACACCTTC	CASSSPVGYGYTF
few	TRBV12-5	TRBJ2-1	.	TGTGCTAGTGGTACCGGGACGCCAGGAAGTGAGCAGTTCTTC	CASGTGTPGSEQFF
many	TRBV2	TRBJ1-5	.	TGTGCCAGCAGTGTACGTCAGGGGAATCAGCCCCAGCATTTT	CASSVRQGNQPQHF
many	TRBV6-2/TRBV6-3	TRBJ2-1	TRBD2	TGTGCCAGCAGTTACTCGGCAACAGGGAGGCAGCGGGAGACCTATTTGGATGAGCAGTTCTTC	CASSYSATGRQRETYLDEQFF
few	TRBV29-1	TRBJ2-1	.	TGCAGCGTCTCTGAAGCGGGTCGTCAGTTCTTC	CSVSEAGRQFF
.	TRBV6-6	TRBJ1-1	.	TGTGCCAGCAGTTCCCCGGCCGGGATCAACGCTGAAGCTTTCTTT	CASSSPAGINAEAFF
.	TRBV5-1	TRBJ2-2	.	TGCGCCAGCAGAGGGGACTTGAACACCGGGGAGCTGTTTTTT	CASRGDLNTGELFF
many	TRBV5-4	TRBJ2-3	TRBD2	TGTGCCAGCAGCTTAATGGCGGGAGACGGGACAGATACGCAGTATTTT	CASSLMAGDGTDTQYF
many	TRBV7-6	TRBJ1-4	.	TGTGCCAGCAGCTTAGTTAGTCGCGATGAAAAACTGTTTTTT	CASSLVSRDEKLFF
many	TRBV3-1	TRBJ2-5	TRBD2	TGTGCCAGCAGCCTACTAGCGTCCAGTCAAGAGACCCAGTACTTC	CASSLLASSQETQYF
many	TRBV20-1	TRBJ1-5	.	TGCAGTGCTAGAGATTCGGGGCAGGCAAGCAATCAGCCCCAGCATTTT	CSARDSGQASNQPQHF
many	TRBV2	TRBJ2-1	.	TGTGCCAGCAGTGAAAGCTGGCAGAGAGAGCAGTTCTTC	CASSESWQREQFF
many	TRBV9	TRBJ2-1	.	TGTGCCAGCAGCCCGTCTGGAGCGTACTCCTACAATGAGCAGTTCTTC	CASSPSGAYSYNEQFF
few	TRBV7-8	TRBJ2-5	TRBD2	TGTGCCAGCATCCCGGGGGGGATAGCGGGAGTCTGGCGGACCCAGTACTTC	CASIPGGIAGVWRTQYF
few	TRBV27	TRBJ1-6	.	TGTGCCAGCAGTTCAGGGAGCTCCTATAATTCACCCCTCCACTTT	CASSSGSSYNSPLHF
many	TRBV28	TRBJ1-3	.	TGTGCCAGCAGCCCCAGAAGCTCTGGAAACACCATATATTTT	CASSPRSSGNTIYF
many	TRBV6-6	TRBJ1-3	.	TGTGCCAGCAGTTACGCACAGGGTACTGGAAACACCATATATTTT	CASSYAQGTGNTIYF
many	TRBV2	TRBJ2-5	.	TGTGCCAGAGGACTATCTCAAGAGACCCAGTACTTC	CARGLSQETQYF
.	TRBV20-1	TRBJ2-5	.	TGCAGTGCTAGAGTTGGAGAAGAGACCCAGTACTTC	CSARVGEETQYF
.	TRBV3-1	TRBJ2-5	.	TGTGCCAGCCGCCCCCAGGGCCAAGAGACCCAGTACTTC	CASRPQGQETQYF
many	TRBV27	TRBJ1-4	.	TGTGCCAGCAGTTCAGGGGTTACAGAAAAACTGTTTTTT	CASSSGVTEKLFF
many	TRBV7-9	TRBJ2-3	TRBD2	TGTGCCAGCAGCCCCCAAGCGGGAGGAGTCACAGATACGCAGTATTTT	CASSPQAGGVTDTQYF
many	TRBV28	TRBJ2-7	.	TGTGCCAGCAGTCAGGGTCGGCTCGAGCAGTACTTC	CASSQGRLEQYF
few	TRBV20-1	TRBJ1-1	.	TGCAGTGCTAGTCTTGGCAGGATCAACACTGAAGCTTTCTTT	CSASLGRINTEAFF
many	TRBV7-9	TRBJ2-1	TRBD1	TGTGCCAGCAGCACACCCAGACAGGGTTCCTACAATGAGCAGTTCTTC	CASSTPRQGSYNEQFF
many	TRBV7-6	TRBJ2-5	.	TGTGCCAGCAGCCCGACAGGCTGGGAGACCCAGTACTTC	CASSPTGWETQYF
many	TRBV2	TRBJ2-7	.	TGTGCCAGCAGTGAGCAGTTTCTCTTCTCCTACGAGCAGTACTTC	CASSEQFLFSYEQYF
.	TRBV18	TRBJ1-2	TRBD1	TGTGCCAGCTCACCGGACAGGGATACTATTATCTATGGCTACACCTTC	CASSPDRDTIIYGYTF
.	TRBV9	TRBJ2-2	.	TGTGCCAGCAGCGTAGTATCCGGGGAGCTGTTTTTT	CASSVVSGELFF
.	TRBV15	TRBJ1-2	.	TGTGCCACCAGCAGAGGGACCTATGGCTACACCTTC	CATSRGTYGYTF
many	TRBV27	TRBJ1-5	TRBD1	TGTGCCAGCAGTTTACTTCAGGGGGTAAATCAGCCCCAGCATTTT	CASSLLQGVNQPQHF
many	TRBV2	TRBJ2-4	.	TGTGCCAGCAGTGAAGGGACACGCAAAAACATTCAGTACTTC	CASSEGTRKNIQYF
many	TRBV28	TRBJ1-4	TRBD1	TGTGCCAGCAGCGGAGGGACAGCAACTAATGAAAAACTGTTTTTT	CASSGGTATNEKLFF
.	TRBV14	TRBJ2-1	TRBD2	TGTGCCAGCAGCCAAGCCGGACTAGCGGTACATGCCTACAATGAGCAGTTCTTC	CASSQAGLAVHAYNEQFF
many	TRBV11-2	TRBJ2-1	.	TGTGCCAGCAGCTTAAGTTTCGGGATGTATTACAATGAGCAGTTCTTC	CASSLSFGMYYNEQFF
many	TRBV5-1	TRBJ2-7	TRBD2	TGCGCCAGCAGCTTGGGGTTAGCGGGAGGATCCGAGCAGTACTTC	CASSLGLAGGSEQYF